One sample yielded the 9 T cell receptor beta chains listed below, sequenced in a study of CD8 T cells in ankylosing spondylitis. Whole-study findings and limits: Typical of ankylosing spondylitis blood, it appeared, was a TCR beta motif of eight highly homologous variants.

TCRdb reprocessed the 5' RACE reads with MiXCR, giving one entry per CDR3 protein. This table holds about 800,000 distinct CDR3 sequences, 10% to 15% found once. Antigen specificity for these receptors is unknown. Sequences were obtained from blood, either unsorted or a sorted T cell fraction (not recorded which). These receptors were collected from a male donor with ankylosing spondylitis.

This clonotype has only a few counts. The J gene is TRBJ2-1, the V gene TRBV27; a possible D gene is TRBD2 (6 bases). The ends were cut back, 5 bases at V and 8 bases at J, with 19 bases in the middle. Germline V gene sequence: CDR1 MNHEY, CDR2 SMNVEV (reference sequence). The CDR3 contains 15 residues. CDR3 residues: CASSLRDWGPDEQFF. CDR3 nucleotides: TGTGCCAGCAGTCTCCGGGACTGGGGACCGGATGAGCAGTTCTTC.

This clonotype was observed many times. The chain is built from TRBV29-1 and TRBJ1-1, with 7 bases identical to TRBD1. Germline CDR1 is SQVTM and CDR2 is ANQGSEA. The J segment lost 0 bases and the V segment lost 7 bases, leaving 5 bases of the junction unmatched. The CDR3 has 13 residues. CDR3 region: CSAGGRLNTEAFF. CDR3 nucleotide sequence: TGCAGCGCAGGGGGGAGGTTGAACACTGAAGCTTTCTTT.

The chain recombines TRBV7-9 with TRBJ1-1; 8 positions match TRBD1. Germline-derived CDR1 and CDR2 are SEHNR and FQNEAQ (reference sequence). Trimming at V came to 1 base and at J to 4 bases, leaving 11 bases not matched to a gene. This CDR3 is 17 amino acids long. The DNA for the CDR3 is TGTGCCAGCAGCTTAGGCGACAGGGGTGTATGGGGCACTGAAGCTTTCTTT. It translates to CASSLGDRGVWGTEAFF.

The chain has TRBV20-1 and TRBJ2-7; D perhaps matches TRBD1 (6 bases). Germline V gene data show CDR1 as DFQATT and CDR2 as SNEGSKA (reference sequence). The CDR3 is made up of 14 amino acids. V lost 5 bases, J lost 2 bases, and 16 bases lay in between. CDR3 DNA sequence: TGCAGTGCTGTCAGGGGCTCGGTCGCCTACGAGCAGTACTTC. This sequence encodes CSAVRGSVAYEQYF.

The rearrangement uses TRBV27 and TRBJ1-1; the D gene is possibly TRBD1 (5 bases). Germline CDR1 is MNHEY and CDR2 is SMNVEV (reference sequence). This CDR3 contains 14 residues. V was cut by 6 bases and J by 3 bases, with 14 bases left in between. DNA of the CDR3: TGTGCCAGCAGCCCAGACTGGGACCACACTGAAGCTTTCTTT. Encoded protein: CASSPDWDHTEAFF.

This clonotype was detected ten times or more. The chain recombines TRBV12-3 or TRBV12-4 with TRBJ2-7, with 7 bases aligning to TRBD2. V shed 6 bases, J shed 2 bases, and the junction held 10 bases outside the gene matches. This CDR3 has 15 residues. The CDR3 sequence: CASSREASGPYEQYF. The CDR3 DNA is TGTGCCAGCAGCCGGGAGGCTAGCGGCCCCTACGAGCAGTACTTC.

This chain uses TRBV5-5 with TRBJ2-7; no clear D gene. V was pared by 2 bases and J by 4 bases, with 13 bases between. This CDR3 is 14 amino acids long. Germline CDR1 and CDR2: SGHKS and YYEKEE (reference sequence). The CDR3: CASSLSATGYEQYF. The CDR3 DNA reads as TGTGCCAGCAGCTTAAGCGCCACCGGGTACGAGCAGTACTTC.

The rearrangement links TRBV11-2 to TRBJ2-7; perhaps TRBD1 as D (6 bases). The germline V gene encodes CDR1 SGHAT and CDR2 FQNNGV. Trimming took 0 bases from V and 4 from J, leaving 10 bases between them. The CDR3 is made up of 14 amino acids. Here the CDR3 reads CASSLEWQGYEQYF. The CDR3 DNA follows: TGTGCCAGCAGCTTAGAGTGGCAGGGGTACGAGCAGTACTTC.

The rearrangement joins TRBV29-1 to TRBJ2-1, with TRBD1 identical over 7 bases. CDR1 is SQVTM, CDR2 ANQGSEA, per germline. V shed 6 bases and J 6 bases; nucleotides not matched to a gene: 5. The CDR3 has 12 residues. The CDR3 nucleotides are TGCAGCGTAGGCCGGGACAGCAATGAGCAGTTCTTC. Amino acids: CSVGRDSNEQFF.